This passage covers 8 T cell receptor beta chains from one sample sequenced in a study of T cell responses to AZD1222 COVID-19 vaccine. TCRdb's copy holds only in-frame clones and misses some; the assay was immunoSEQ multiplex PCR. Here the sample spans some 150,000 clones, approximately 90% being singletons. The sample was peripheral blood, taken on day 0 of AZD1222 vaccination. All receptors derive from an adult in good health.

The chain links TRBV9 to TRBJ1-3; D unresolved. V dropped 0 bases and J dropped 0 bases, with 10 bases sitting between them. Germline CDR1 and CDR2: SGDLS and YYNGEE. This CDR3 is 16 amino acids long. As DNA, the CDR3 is TGTGCCAGCAGCGTAGATCCCCACAGCTCTGGAAACACCATATATTTT. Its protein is CASSVDPHSSGNTIYF.

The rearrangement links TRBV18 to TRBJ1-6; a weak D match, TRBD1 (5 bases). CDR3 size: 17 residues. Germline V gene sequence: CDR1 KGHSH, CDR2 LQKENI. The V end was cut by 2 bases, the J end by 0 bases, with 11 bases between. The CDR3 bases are TGTGCCAGCTCACCATTGCGGGGGAGCTCCTATAATTCACCCCTCCACTTT. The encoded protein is CASSPLRGSSYNSPLHF.

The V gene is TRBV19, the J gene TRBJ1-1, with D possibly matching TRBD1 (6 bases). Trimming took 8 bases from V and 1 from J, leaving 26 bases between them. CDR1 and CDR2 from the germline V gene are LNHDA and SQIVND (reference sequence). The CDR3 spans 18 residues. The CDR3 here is CASGGHLDRGGSNTEAFF. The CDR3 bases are TGTGCCAGTGGAGGCCACTTGGACAGAGGAGGGTCGAACACTGAAGCTTTCTTT.

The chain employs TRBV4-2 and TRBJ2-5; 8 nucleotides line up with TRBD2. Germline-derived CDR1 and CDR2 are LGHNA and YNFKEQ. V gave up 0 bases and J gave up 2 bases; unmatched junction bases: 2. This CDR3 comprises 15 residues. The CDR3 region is CASSQDREGQETQYF. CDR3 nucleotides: TGTGCCAGCAGCCAAGATCGGGAGGGACAAGAGACCCAGTACTTC.

The CDR3 DNA reads as TGTGCCAGCGGAATACTAGCGGGAGGGGAGCAGTTCTTC. This codes for CASGILAGGEQFF. This sequence joins TRBV11-3 and TRBJ2-1; 13 bases fit TRBD2. Germline V CDR1 and CDR2: SGHNT, YENEEA. Trimming took 8 bases from V and 10 from J; bases not matched to a gene: 5. The CDR3 sequence is 13 residues long.

The CDR3 protein is CAIDSGSGTGELFF. Here the CDR3 DNA reads TGTGCCATCGATAGCGGGAGTGGCACCGGGGAGCTGTTTTTT. The V and J genes are TRBV6-6 and TRBJ2-2, with 9 bases aligning to TRBD2. The CDR3 consists of 14 residues. V was pared by 10 bases and J by 4 bases, with 7 bases of the junction left unmatched. CDR1 is MNHNY, CDR2 SVGAGI, per germline (reference sequence).

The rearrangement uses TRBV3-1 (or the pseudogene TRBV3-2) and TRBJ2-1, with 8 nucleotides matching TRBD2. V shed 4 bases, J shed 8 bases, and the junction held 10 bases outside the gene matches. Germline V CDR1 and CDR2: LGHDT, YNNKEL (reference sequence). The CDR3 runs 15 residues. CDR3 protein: CASSRQREINDEQFF. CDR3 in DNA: TGTGCCAGCAGCCGGCAGCGGGAGATTAACGATGAGCAGTTCTTC.

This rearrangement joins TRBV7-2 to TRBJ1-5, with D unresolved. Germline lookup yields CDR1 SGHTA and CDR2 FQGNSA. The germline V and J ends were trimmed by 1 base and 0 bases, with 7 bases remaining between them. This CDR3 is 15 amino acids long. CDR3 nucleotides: TGTGCCAGCAGCTTAGTCCCGGGTAGCAATCAGCCCCAGCATTTT. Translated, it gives CASSLVPGSNQPQHF.